The clone carrying this T cell receptor (beta chain) was picked up many times. The antigen is unknown. This entry is derived from a study of regulatory T cells in long-lasting Graves disease. Time point specified: newly diagnosed GD, antithyroid drugs for less than 3 months. The TCR library was prepared using RNA isolated from PBMCs. Study-level points and caveats: Persistent patients shared more public clonotypes (around 2,500) than newly diagnosed patients (roughly 960).

iRepertoire HTBI primers and Arm-PCR of CDR3 regions built TCR beta libraries. TCRdb called the multiplex PCR reads again in MiXCR, with one record for every CDR3 protein. The data contain 200,000 to 250,000 distinct CDR3 sequences, around 20% of them singletons. From germline, CDR1 is GTSNPN and CDR2 SVGIG (reference sequence). V lost 1 base and J 4 bases, leaving 8 bases between the germline ends. The CDR3 length is 13 residues. The rearrangement joins TRBV30 to TRBJ1-5; no clear D. This receptor was taken from a female donor with Graves disease. The specimen comprised peripheral blood mononuclear cells (PBMCs), sampled at new diagnosis, from a patient treated with antithyroid drugs. The CDR3, as DNA: TGTGCCTGGAGTGCGGAGAGGAATCAGCCCCAGCATTTT. Its translation: CAWSAERNQPQHF.